The 17 T cell receptor beta chains presented below share a single source sample, sequenced in a study of graft-versus-host responses after intestinal transplantation (dated by TCRdb to the early 2020s). The protocol used for the library was the immunoSEQ multiplex PCR assay. TCRdb obtained this table from immuneACCESS and retained in-frame rearrangements with V and J assigned. These tables miss some clones; where compared with another copy, unresolved V genes account for less than half of the shortfall, and the remainder is unexplained. Counted in this sample were about 97,000 clones; approximately 92% of them appeared once. The top ten clones comprise about 16% of the sample. The sequencing here drew on PBMCs, taken 450 to 480 days after intestinal transplant. The receptors stem from a human patient who received an intestinal transplant, so some T cells may come from the graft donor.

This chain uses TRBV6-6 with TRBJ2-3, with D unresolved. The CDR3 runs 12 residues. V was trimmed by 2 bases and J by 8 bases, leaving 8 bases between them. The germline gives CDR1 MNHNY, CDR2 SVGAGI (reference sequence). This CDR3 is CASSYKSGTQYF. The CDR3, as DNA: TGTGCCAGCAGTTACAAATCGGGTACGCAGTATTTT.

This chain uses TRBV19 with TRBJ1-2; 8 bases map to TRBD1. CDR3 length equals 14 residues. J was trimmed by 8 bases and V by 6 bases; bases with no gene match: 11. Germline CDR1 and CDR2: LNHDA and SQIVND (reference sequence). The CDR3 coding sequence is TGTGCCAGTAGCCTACCGGACAGGGCGGGGGGCTACACCTTC. Protein sequence: CASSLPDRAGGYTF.

The V gene is TRBV5-6, the J gene TRBJ2-2; D remains unclear. Germline values: CDR1 SGHDT, CDR2 YYEEEE. V lost 0 bases and J 5 bases, leaving 8 bases between the germline ends. The CDR3 contains 14 residues. The CDR3 sequence: CASSLVVQTGELFF. In nucleotides, the CDR3 is TGTGCCAGCAGCTTGGTTGTTCAGACCGGGGAGCTGTTTTTT.

This chain joins TRBV7-6 and TRBJ2-7; D gene ambiguous. Germline CDR1 reads SGHVS; CDR2 reads FNYEAQ. V lost 2 bases and J 1 base, leaving 9 bases between the germline ends. The CDR3 extends over 14 amino acids. CDR3 DNA sequence: TGTGCCAGCAGCTTATCCCCACCTTCCTACGAGCAGTACTTC. Protein: CASSLSPPSYEQYF.

V is TRBV7-3 and J is TRBJ1-6, with no clear D. The length of the CDR3 is 12 residues. The ends were cut back, 2 bases at V and 13 bases at J, with 9 bases in the middle. Germline V CDR1 and CDR2: SGHTA, FQGTGA. The DNA for the CDR3 is TGTGCCAGCAGCTTAGCCGGCGGCCCCCTCCACTTT. Its protein product is CASSLAGGPLHF. Variable domain in full (rest from reference TRBV7-3 and TRBJ1-6): GAGVSQTPSNKVTEKGKYVELRCDPISGHTALYWYRQSLGQGPEFLIYFQGTGAADDSGLPNDRFFAVRPEGSVSTLKIQRTERGDSAVYLCASSLAGGPLHFGNGTRLTVT.

The chain recombines TRBV27 with TRBJ1-2; the D gene is possibly TRBD1 (5 bases). In germline, CDR1 is MNHEY, CDR2 SMNVEV (reference sequence). The ends were cut back, 2 bases at V and 6 bases at J, with 10 bases in the middle. The CDR3 runs to 13 residues. The CDR3: CASSLGAGNGYTF. The CDR3 nucleotides are TGTGCCAGCAGTTTAGGGGCAGGAAATGGCTACACCTTC.

This chain links TRBV9 with TRBJ2-5, with TRBD2 as a possible D gene (6 bases). The CDR3 loop spans 13 amino acids. V dropped 7 bases and J dropped 5 bases, with 15 bases sitting between them. Germline assignment: CDR1 SGDLS and CDR2 YYNGEE. As DNA, the CDR3 is TGTGCCAGCGGCCTGGGGGGAAGGGAGACCCAGTACTTC. This codes for CASGLGGRETQYF.

The chain carries TRBV18 and TRBJ1-1; D might be TRBD1 (6 bases). V lost 3 bases to trimming and J lost 0 bases, with 8 bases between them. The CDR3 length is 14 residues. Germline V CDR1 and CDR2: KGHSH, LQKENI. The CDR3 sequence: CASSPGHLNTEAFF. The CDR3 nucleotides are TGTGCCAGCTCACCGGGACATTTGAACACTGAAGCTTTCTTT. Filled out from reference TRBV18 and TRBJ1-1, the complete variable domain reads NAGVMQNPRHLVRRRGQEARLRCSPMKGHSHVYWYRQLPEEGLKFMVYLQKENIIDESGMPKERFSAEFPKEGPSILRIQQVVRGDSAAYFCASSPGHLNTEAFFGQGTRLTVV.

This clone came up a few times. The chain links TRBV6-1 to TRBJ1-1; possible D gene TRBD1, 5 bases. The CDR3 runs to 16 residues. CDR1 and CDR2 from the germline V gene are MNHNS and SASEGT. V shed 4 bases and J shed 3 bases, with 18 bases lying between them. CDR3 in DNA: TGTGCCAGCAGTGTCCTTGTGGGGGGAGGGGACACTGAAGCTTTCTTT. It specifies CASSVLVGGGDTEAFF.

This clone is medium-sized in the sample. V gene TRBV6-6 combines with J gene TRBJ1-6; D ambiguous. Trimming took off 2 bases at V and 7 bases at J, with 9 bases between the two ends. Germline V gene lookup returns CDR1 MNHNY and CDR2 SVGAGI (reference sequence). The CDR3 has 14 amino acids. Written as DNA, the CDR3 is TGTGCCAGCAGTTACGGTGTTGAGAATTCACCCCTCCACTTT. Encoded protein: CASSYGVENSPLHF.

Comment on this clone: The same CDR3 can be traced to other DNA sequences in this sample. The gene calls are TRBV4-1 and TRBJ1-1; unclear D gene. Trimming left V 1 base short and J 0 bases short, with 3 bases between. The CDR3 is 13 residues long. CDR1 and CDR2 (germline): MGHRA, YSYEKL. CDR3 amino acids: CASSQGMNTEAFF. DNA for the CDR3: TGCGCCAGCAGCCAAGGAATGAACACTGAAGCTTTCTTT.

The chain couples TRBV27 to TRBJ2-7; D is perhaps TRBD2 (5 bases). With 0 bases removed from V and 3 bases from J, the gap between germline ends came to 9 bases. Germline V CDR1 and CDR2: MNHEY, SMNVEV (reference sequence). The CDR3 runs 14 residues. Here the CDR3 reads CASSLSHGLYEQYF. CDR3 in DNA: TGTGCCAGCAGTTTATCCCACGGACTCTACGAGCAGTACTTC.

J is TRBJ2-7 and V is TRBV2; TRBD1 is a possible D gene (5 bases). Germline V CDR1 and CDR2: SNHLY, FYNNEI. V was pared by 8 bases and J by 3 bases, with 17 bases between. The CDR3 loop spans 14 amino acids. The CDR3 sequence: CASRSRQFNYEQYF. Written as DNA, the CDR3 is TGTGCCAGCCGGTCGCGACAGTTTAACTACGAGCAGTACTTC. Full variable domain (outside the CDR3, taken from reference TRBV2 and TRBJ2-7): EPEVTQTPSHQVTQMGQEVILRCVPISNHLYFYWYRQILGQKVEFLVSFYNNEISEKSEIFDDQFSVERPDGSNFTLKIRSTKLEDSAMYFCASRSRQFNYEQYFGPGTRLTVT.

The chain has TRBV6-6 and TRBJ2-7; TRBD1 aligns across 9 bases. V lost 5 bases and J lost 6; bases outside the gene matches: 8. Germline loops: CDR1 MNHNY, CDR2 SVGAGI (reference sequence). The CDR3 contains 14 residues. DNA of the CDR3: TGTGCCAGCAGTCCCCCGGGACAGGGCCCCGAGCAGTACTTC. Translating it yields CASSPPGQGPEQYF.

Regarding this clone: The sample carries other DNA sequences with the same CDR3. The chain employs TRBV5-1 and TRBJ2-3; D not certain. This CDR3 is built from 12 residues. V was pared by 4 bases and J by 2 bases, with 5 bases between. Germline CDR1 is SGHRS and CDR2 is YFSETQ. CDR3 region: CASSTDTDTQYF. The CDR3 DNA is TGCGCCAGCAGCACCGACACAGATACGCAGTATTTT.

The gene calls are TRBV4-1 and TRBJ1-4; D is undetermined. The length of the CDR3 is 14 residues. Trimming cost V 3 bases and J 1 base, with 6 bases left between them. Germline CDR1 is MGHRA and CDR2 is YSYEKL. CDR3 DNA sequence: TGCGCCAGCAGCCACGGGGAAACTAATGAAAAACTGTTTTTT. This codes for CASSHGETNEKLFF.

The chain combines TRBV18 with TRBJ1-4; TRBD1 matches 7 bases. CDR1 and CDR2 from the germline V gene are KGHSH and LQKENI. The V segment lost 6 bases and the J segment 0 bases; nucleotides outside the gene matches: 1. The CDR3 covers 14 residues. The CDR3: CASSGTATNEKLFF. Written as DNA, the CDR3 is TGTGCCAGCTCGGGGACAGCAACTAATGAAAAACTGTTTTTT.